The 3 T cell receptor beta chains given below trace back to one sample, sequenced in a study of CD8 T cells in Susac syndrome. An input of 0.5 to 1 ug of RNA was subjected to reverse transcription using random hexamers. TCRdb used MiXCR to reprocess the immunoSEQ multiplex PCR reads, holding one entry per CDR3 protein. This table has 180,000 or so distinct CDR3 sequences, 90% to 95% appearing once. The sequencing input was CD4+ T cells from PBMCs. Receptors were obtained from a human donor in good health.

The V and J genes are TRBV24-1 and TRBJ2-7; D not resolved. The CDR3 has 15 amino acids. Germline CDR1 KGHDR, CDR2 SFDVKD. The V end lost 4 bases, the J end lost 9 bases, and 21 bases lay between the germline ends. This chain's CDR3 is CATSDSPSVLSGQYF. The CDR3 coding sequence is TGTGCCACCAGTGACTCCCCGAGCGTTCTCTCGGGGCAGTACTTC.

The rearrangement joins TRBV9 to TRBJ1-1; 12 bases are shared with TRBD1. The CDR3 has 15 amino acids. Germline V CDR1 and CDR2: SGDLS, YYNGEE. V dropped 4 bases and J dropped 4; count of bases not matched to a gene: 5. The DNA of the CDR3 is TGTGCCAGCAGCCCGGGGACAGGGGGCATCACTGAAGCTTTCTTT. Its protein product is CASSPGTGGITEAFF.

The V call is TRBV6-6, the J call TRBJ2-3; no firm D call. CDR1 MNHNY and CDR2 SVGAGI come from the germline V gene (reference sequence). The CDR3 is 13 amino acids. The V and J ends lost 4 bases and 3 bases respectively, with 8 bases between them. The CDR3 DNA is TGTGCCAGCAGTTCCCACGTGACAGATACGCAGTATTTT. Protein product: CASSSHVTDTQYF.